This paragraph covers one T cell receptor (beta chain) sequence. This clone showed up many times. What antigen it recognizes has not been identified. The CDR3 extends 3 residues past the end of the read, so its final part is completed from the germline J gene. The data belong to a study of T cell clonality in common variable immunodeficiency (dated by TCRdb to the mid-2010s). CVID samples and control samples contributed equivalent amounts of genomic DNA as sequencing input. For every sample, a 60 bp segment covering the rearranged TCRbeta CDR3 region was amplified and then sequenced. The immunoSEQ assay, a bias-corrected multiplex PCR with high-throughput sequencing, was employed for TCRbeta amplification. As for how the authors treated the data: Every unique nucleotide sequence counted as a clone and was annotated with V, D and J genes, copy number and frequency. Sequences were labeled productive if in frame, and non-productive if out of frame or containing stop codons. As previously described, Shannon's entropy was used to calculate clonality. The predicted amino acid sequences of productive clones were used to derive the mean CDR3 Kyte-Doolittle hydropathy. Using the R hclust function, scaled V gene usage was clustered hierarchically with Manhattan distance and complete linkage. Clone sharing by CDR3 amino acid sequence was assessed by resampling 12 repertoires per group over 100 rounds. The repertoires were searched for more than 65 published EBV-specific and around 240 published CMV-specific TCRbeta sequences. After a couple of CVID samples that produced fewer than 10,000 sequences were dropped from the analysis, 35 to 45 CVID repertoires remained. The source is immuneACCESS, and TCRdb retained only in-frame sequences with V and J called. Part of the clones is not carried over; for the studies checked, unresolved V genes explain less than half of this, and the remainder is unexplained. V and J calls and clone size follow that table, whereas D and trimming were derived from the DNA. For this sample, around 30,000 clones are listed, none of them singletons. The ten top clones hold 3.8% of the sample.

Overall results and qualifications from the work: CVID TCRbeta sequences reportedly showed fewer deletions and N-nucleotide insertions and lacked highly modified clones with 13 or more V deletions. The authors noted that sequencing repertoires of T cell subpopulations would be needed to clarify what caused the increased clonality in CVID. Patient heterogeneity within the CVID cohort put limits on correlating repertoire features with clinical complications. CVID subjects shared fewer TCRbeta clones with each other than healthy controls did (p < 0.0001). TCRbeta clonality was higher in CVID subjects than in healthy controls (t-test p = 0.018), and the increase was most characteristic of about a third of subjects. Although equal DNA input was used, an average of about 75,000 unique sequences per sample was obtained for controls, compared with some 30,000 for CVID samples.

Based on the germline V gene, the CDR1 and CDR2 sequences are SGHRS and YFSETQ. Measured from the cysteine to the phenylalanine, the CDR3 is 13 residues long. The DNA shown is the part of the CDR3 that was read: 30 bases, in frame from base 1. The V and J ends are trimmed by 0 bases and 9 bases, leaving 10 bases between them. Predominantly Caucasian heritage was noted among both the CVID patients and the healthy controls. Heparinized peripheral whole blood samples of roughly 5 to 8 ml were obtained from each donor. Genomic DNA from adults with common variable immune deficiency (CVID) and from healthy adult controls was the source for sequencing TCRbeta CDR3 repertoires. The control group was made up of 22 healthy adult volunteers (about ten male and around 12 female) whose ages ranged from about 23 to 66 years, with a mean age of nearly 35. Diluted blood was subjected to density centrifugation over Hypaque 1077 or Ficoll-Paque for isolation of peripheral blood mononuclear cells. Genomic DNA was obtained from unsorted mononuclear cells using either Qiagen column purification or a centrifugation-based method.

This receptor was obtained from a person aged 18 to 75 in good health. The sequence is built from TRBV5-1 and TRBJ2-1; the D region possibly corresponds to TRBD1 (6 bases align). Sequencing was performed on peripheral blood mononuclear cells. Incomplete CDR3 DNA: TGCGCCAGCAGCTTGGCCGGACAGAGTGAG. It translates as CASSLAGQSE. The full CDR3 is CASSLAGQSEQFF.